Listed below are T cell receptor beta chains from one sample, sequenced in a study of blood T cells in healthy people across ages. TCRdb itself ran the 5' RACE reads through MiXCR, one entry per CDR3 protein. The sample holds 1.8 million or so distinct CDR3 sequences, 39% seen once. Sequencing used blood. The origin of the receptors is a human donor in good health. The CDR3 runs from the conserved cysteine through the conserved F or W. The D gene is left open where the match is weak. Clone size appears in some rows only: once, few, many, or a class for an expanded clone.

V gene	J gene	D gene	clone size	CDR3 protein	CDR3 DNA
TRBV11-3	TRBJ2-3	NA	few	CASSPRQASTDTQYF	TGTGCCAGCAGCCCCCGACAGGCTAGCACAGATACGCAGTATTTT
TRBV7-2	TRBJ2-1	NA	NA	CASSIGPRGDSGQFF	TGTGCCAGCAGCATCGGGCCGCGCGGGGACAGTGGGCAGTTCTTC
TRBV5-6	TRBJ2-7	TRBD1	few	CAGSAGTAYEQYF	TGTGCCGGCAGCGCCGGGACAGCCTACGAGCAGTACTTC
TRBV7-8	TRBJ1-5	NA	few	CASSFQQDSNQPQHF	TGTGCCAGCAGCTTCCAGCAGGATAGCAATCAGCCCCAGCATTTT
TRBV12-3/TRBV12-4	TRBJ1-2	NA	few	CASSSGGREPPNGYTF	TGTGCCAGCAGTTCAGGAGGGAGAGAGCCCCCCAATGGCTACACCTTC
TRBV9	TRBJ2-1	TRBD2	few	CASSVVAGGLSDDEQFF	TGTGCCAGCAGCGTAGTGGCGGGGGGGCTTTCGGACGATGAGCAGTTCTTC
TRBV15	TRBJ2-1	TRBD2	NA	CATSSPLRGGIGEQFF	TGTGCCACCAGCTCCCCGTTGCGGGGGGGGATTGGTGAGCAGTTCTTC
TRBV7-9	TRBJ2-7	TRBD2	NA	CASSSTGTIYEQYF	TGTGCCAGCAGCTCCACCGGGACTATCTACGAGCAGTACTTC
TRBV4-1	TRBJ1-2	TRBD1	NA	CASSQVPGQGLINYGYTF	TGCGCCAGCAGCCAAGTCCCGGGACAGGGGCTCATTAACTATGGCTACACCTTC
TRBV29-1	TRBJ2-1	TRBD2	few	CSVRERGMSNEQFF	TGCAGCGTTAGGGAGCGGGGGATGAGCAATGAGCAGTTCTTC
TRBV29-1	TRBJ2-5	NA	few	CSVSWTEETQYF	TGCAGCGTAAGCTGGACTGAAGAGACCCAGTACTTC
TRBV24-1	TRBJ2-5	TRBD1	few	CATSDFRDRGQLETQYF	TGTGCCACCAGTGATTTCCGGGACAGGGGGCAATTAGAGACCCAGTACTTC
TRBV15	TRBJ2-6	NA	NA	CATSDSLVAGANVLTF	TGTGCCACCAGCGATTCCCTCGTGGCTGGGGCCAACGTCCTGACTTTC
TRBV5-1	TRBJ1-1	NA	NA	CASSLQYGEDTEAFF	TGCGCCAGCAGCCTGCAATATGGAGAGGACACTGAAGCTTTCTTT
TRBV12-3/TRBV12-4	TRBJ1-2	NA	many	CASSFESESPYYGYTF	TGTGCCAGCAGTTTTGAATCGGAGTCACCCTACTATGGCTACACCTTC
TRBV12-3/TRBV12-4	TRBJ1-5	NA	NA	CASSLDGVHQPQHF	TGTGCCAGCAGTTTAGATGGGGTACATCAGCCCCAGCATTTT
TRBV20-1	TRBJ1-5	NA	NA	CSAPRVTNQPQHF	TGCAGTGCCCCCAGGGTTACCAATCAGCCCCAGCATTTT
TRBV20-1	TRBJ1-2	NA	NA	CSASRDTGNYGYTF	TGCAGTGCTAGCCGGGACACCGGTAACTATGGCTACACCTTC
TRBV28	TRBJ2-3	NA	few	CASLHRVTDTQYF	TGTGCCAGCCTCCACAGGGTCACAGATACGCAGTATTTT
TRBV5-5	TRBJ2-1	NA	few	CASSFRVYNEQFF	TGTGCCAGCAGCTTCAGGGTATACAATGAGCAGTTCTTC
TRBV25-1	TRBJ2-7	NA	NA	CASSDLREQYF	TGTGCCAGCAGTGACCTCCGCGAGCAGTACTTC
TRBV29-1	TRBJ2-7	NA	NA	CSVRAPYNEQYF	TGCAGCGTTCGAGCCCCCTACAATGAGCAGTACTTC
TRBV5-1	TRBJ2-2	TRBD1	NA	CASSPQTGVTGELFF	TGCGCCAGCAGCCCGCAGACAGGGGTTACCGGGGAGCTGTTTTTT
TRBV4-3	TRBJ1-2	NA	NA	CASSQVTENYGYTF	TGCGCCAGCAGCCAGGTTACGGAGAACTATGGCTACACCTTC
TRBV20-1	TRBJ2-1	NA	few	CSASTGGLTDEQFF	TGCAGTGCTTCCACGGGGGGCCTTACGGATGAGCAGTTCTTC
TRBV5-5	TRBJ1-4	NA	NA	CASSHSTRGEKLFF	TGTGCCAGCAGTCATTCGACACGCGGGGAAAAACTGTTTTTT
TRBV10-2	TRBJ1-6	NA	NA	CASSEVTRYNSPLHF	TGCGCCAGCAGTGAAGTAACCAGATATAATTCACCCCTCCACTTT
TRBV7-2	TRBJ1-1	NA	few	CASSLGVGMNTEAFF	TGTGCCAGCAGCTTAGGAGTCGGAATGAACACTGAAGCTTTCTTT
TRBV9	TRBJ1-2	NA	NA	CASSVGAGSTSYYGYTF	TGTGCCAGCAGCGTAGGGGCAGGGTCCACTTCGTACTATGGCTACACCTTC
TRBV28	TRBJ2-3	TRBD1	NA	CASSLVGTGTSDTQYF	TGTGCCAGCAGTTTAGTGGGGACAGGGACATCCGATACGCAGTATTTT
TRBV5-1	TRBJ1-1	NA	NA	CASSLGNSGTEAFF	TGCGCCAGCAGCCTTGGTAATTCGGGTACTGAAGCTTTCTTT
TRBV28	TRBJ2-1	TRBD2	few	CASSPIAGSYQYYNEQFF	TGTGCCAGCAGTCCAATAGCGGGTTCCTACCAGTACTACAATGAGCAGTTCTTC
TRBV7-9	TRBJ2-3	NA	NA	CASSLLASTDTRYF	TGTGCCAGCAGCCTACTTGCTAGCACAGATACGCGGTATTTT
TRBV11-2	TRBJ1-1	NA	few	CASSSERRETEAFF	TGTGCCAGCAGCTCCGAGCGGAGGGAGACTGAAGCTTTCTTT
TRBV28	TRBJ2-7	TRBD2	many	CASSSLKVSGDYEQYF	TGTGCCAGCAGTTCCTTGAAGGTTAGCGGGGACTACGAGCAGTACTTC
TRBV4-2	TRBJ2-1	NA	NA	CASSQGADTYNEQFF	TGTGCCAGCAGCCAGGGGGCGGATACCTATAATGAGCAGTTCTTC
TRBV7-8	TRBJ2-7	NA	once	CASSPEGIGSYEQYF	TGTGCCAGCAGCCCGGAGGGAATCGGGAGCTACGAGCAGTACTTC
TRBV7-2	TRBJ2-3	TRBD2	NA	CASSLVRSSGGTDTQYF	TGTGCCAGCAGCTTAGTTCGGAGTAGCGGGGGCACAGATACGCAGTATTTT
TRBV12-3/TRBV12-4	TRBJ1-1	NA	few	CASSFFGGAAAAEAFF	TGTGCCAGCAGTTTCTTCGGGGGGGCAGCGGCTGCTGAAGCTTTCTTT
TRBV20-1	TRBJ2-7	TRBD2	few	CSAAVTSGSLRTPYEQYF	TGCAGTGCTGCCGTGACTAGCGGGAGCCTTCGTACCCCCTACGAGCAGTACTTC
TRBV10-3	TRBJ2-6	NA	few	CAISVSGQGANVLTF	TGTGCCATCAGTGTGTCGGGGCAAGGGGCCAACGTCCTGACTTTC